This TCR beta chain was found in a study of PD-1 blockade in mismatch repair-deficient tumors. Profiled with immunoSEQ multiplex PCR; TCRdb holds only in-frame clones, not every one. The sample includes approximately 51,000 clones, roughly 80% of them seen just once. The CDR3 is 13 amino acids. The ends were cut back, 0 bases at V and 10 bases at J, with 15 bases in the middle. Looked up from germline, CDR1 is GTSNPN and CDR2 is SVGIG (reference sequence). The chain uses TRBV30 and TRBJ1-2; possibly TRBD1 for D (5 bases). The TCR comes from an adult with mismatch repair-deficient cancer. Sequencing was performed on peripheral blood, taken about 4.5 months after starting pembrolizumab. The DNA for the CDR3 is TGTGCCTGGAGTGTACGGGACGGCGGACCCTACACCTTC. Its translation: CAWSVRDGGPYTF.